The next 9 T cell receptor beta chains were all read from a single sample in a study of cytomegalovirus exposure and HLA in healthy donors. The PCR employed 60 Vbeta primers together with 13 Jbeta primers. Repertoires were generated with immunoSEQ multiplex PCR, while TCRdb's copy carries only in-frame clones and drops some. The sample has roughly 180,000 clones; 70% to 90% are singletons. Specimen: PBMCs. The origin of the receptors is a man younger than 30 in good health and CMV-seropositive.

This rearrangement joins TRBV25-1 to TRBJ1-6, with 7 bases identical to TRBD1. The germline V gene has CDR1 MGHDK and CDR2 SYGVNS. The CDR3 covers 13 residues. Germline trimming cut 6 bases from V and 7 bases from J; bases unmatched to any gene: 3. The CDR3 reads CASSLQGNSPLHF. The CDR3 DNA reads TGTGCCAGCAGCCTACAGGGGAATTCACCCCTCCACTTT.

The gene calls are TRBV5-1 and TRBJ2-3; TRBD2 matches 11 bases. CDR3 size: 14 residues. J lost 6 bases, V lost 0 bases, and 0 bases had no gene match. Per germline, CDR1 SGHRS and CDR2 YFSETQ. CDR3 nucleotide sequence: TGCGCCAGCAGCTTGGCTAGCGGGGGGGATACGCAGTATTTT. Residues: CASSLASGGDTQYF.

The V call is TRBV19, the J call TRBJ1-2, with 8 nucleotides matching TRBD1. Trimming cost V 3 bases and J 4 bases; bases outside gene matches: 13. This CDR3 comprises 17 residues. Per germline, CDR1 LNHDA and CDR2 SQIVND (reference sequence). The CDR3 spells CASSIPAGDRRSYGYTF. Here the CDR3 DNA reads TGTGCCAGTAGTATCCCCGCGGGGGACAGGCGGAGCTATGGCTACACCTTC.

The chain is built from TRBV5-6 and TRBJ2-5, with D uncertain. Trimming cost V 4 bases and J 3 bases, with 4 bases left between them. CDR1 is SGHDT, CDR2 YYEEEE, per germline. CDR3 size: 11 residues. CDR3 DNA: TGTGCCAGCAGCGTTAAAGAGACCCAGTACTTC. This encodes CASSVKETQYF.

The chain links TRBV15 to TRBJ1-4; D is uncertain. Between the trimmed V and J ends, which lost 3 bases and 8 bases, there was a span of 10 bases. This CDR3 region has 13 residues. Germline V gene data show CDR1 as LNHNV and CDR2 as YYDKDF (reference sequence). The CDR3 sequence is CATSRATGEKLFF. The DNA of the CDR3 is TGTGCCACCAGCAGGGCTACGGGAGAAAAACTGTTTTTT.

The chain has TRBV6-1 and TRBJ2-7, with 9 bases matching TRBD1. Germline V gene lookup returns CDR1 MNHNS and CDR2 SASEGT. CDR3 size: 12 residues. V shed 9 bases, J shed 2 bases, and the junction held 2 bases outside the gene matches. The CDR3 DNA sequence: TGTGCCAGTTGGGACAGGGCCTACGAGCAGTACTTC. It codes for CASWDRAYEQYF.

The rearrangement joins TRBV5-6 to TRBJ2-1, with a weak D call TRBD2 (5 bases). Germline CDR1 reads SGHDT; CDR2 reads YYEEEE. This CDR3 has 15 amino acids. Trimming left V 0 bases short and J 0 bases short, with 7 bases between. The CDR3 is CASSLVGSSYNEQFF. The CDR3 bases are TGTGCCAGCAGCTTGGTTGGGAGCTCCTACAATGAGCAGTTCTTC.

The chain is built from TRBV12-5 and TRBJ2-5, with D possibly TRBD1 on 6 matching bases. The last part of the DNA fits TRBJ2-7 better; the J call may be wrong. From germline, CDR1 is LGHNT and CDR2 FRNRAP. The CDR3 extends over 13 amino acids. The CDR3 DNA is TGTGCTAGTGGCCGCGACAGGTCGGTCGAGCAGTACTTC. Residues: CASGRDRSVEQYF.

The chain uses TRBV6-1 and TRBJ2-1; 14 bases match TRBD2. Germline values: CDR1 MNHNS, CDR2 SASEGT. The CDR3 runs to 15 residues. V was clipped by 8 bases and J by 9 bases; unmatched bases: 9. This CDR3 is CASLETSGGAFEQFF. The CDR3 DNA sequence: TGTGCCAGCTTAGAGACTAGCGGGGGGGCTTTTGAGCAGTTCTTC.